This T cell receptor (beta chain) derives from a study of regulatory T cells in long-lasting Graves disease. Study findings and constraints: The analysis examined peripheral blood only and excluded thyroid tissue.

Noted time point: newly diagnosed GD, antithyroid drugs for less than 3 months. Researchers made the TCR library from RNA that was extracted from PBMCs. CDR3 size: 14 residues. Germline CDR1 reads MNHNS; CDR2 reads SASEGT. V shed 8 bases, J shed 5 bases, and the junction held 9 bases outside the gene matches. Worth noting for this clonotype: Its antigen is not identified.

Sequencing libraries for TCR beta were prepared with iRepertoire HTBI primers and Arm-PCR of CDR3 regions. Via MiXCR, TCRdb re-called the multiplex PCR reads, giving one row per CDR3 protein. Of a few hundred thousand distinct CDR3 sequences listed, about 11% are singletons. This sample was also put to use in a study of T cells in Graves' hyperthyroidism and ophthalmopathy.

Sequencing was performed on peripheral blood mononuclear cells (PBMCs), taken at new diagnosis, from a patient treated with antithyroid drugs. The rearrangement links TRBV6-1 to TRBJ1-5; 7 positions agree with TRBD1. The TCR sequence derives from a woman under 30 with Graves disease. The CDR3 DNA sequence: TGTGCCAGCGGGGTAGGGGACAGTTATCAGCCCCAGCATTTT. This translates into CASGVGDSYQPQHF.